The clone carrying this T cell receptor beta chain was counted ten times or more. The record originates from a study of naive and memory T cell subsets. The CDR3 totals 17 residues. Per germline, CDR1 SGDLS and CDR2 YYNGEE. With 6 bases clipped from V and 2 bases from J, the junction kept 15 bases outside the gene matches. Both TRBC1 and TRBC2 were covered by a beta constant-region primer of two equimolar oligonucleotides. Four rounds of PCR amplified the ligated cDNA using nested alpha and beta constant-region primers plus SP2. TCRdb recomputed calls from the UMI-ligation and nested PCR reads with MiXCR, one row per CDR3 protein. The sample records tens of thousands of distinct CDR3 sequences, around 9% being singletons.

The genes are TRBV9 and TRBJ1-2; 8 bases fit TRBD1. The sequencing input was naive CD8+ T cells from blood. This receptor was identified in a human donor in good health. The CDR3 sequence: CASNNMDRASRNYGYTF. The CDR3, as DNA: TGTGCCAGCAATAACATGGACAGGGCGTCCCGAAACTATGGCTACACCTTC.